Below are 3 T cell receptor beta chains sequenced from a single sample in a study of T cells in Graves' hyperthyroidism and ophthalmopathy. RNA transcripts provided the source from which TCR beta CDR3 regions were amplified. In the first-round RT-PCR of the TCR CDR3, the HTBI primer set was used. One entry per CDR3 protein, called by TCRdb with MiXCR from the multiplex PCR reads. This sample has more than 550,000 distinct CDR3 sequences, with roughly a sixth found just once. Sequencing used blood. The receptors shown here come from a man aged 50 or older with Graves' hyperthyroidism.

This clonotype appeared a few times. The rearrangement joins TRBV18 to TRBJ2-3; perhaps TRBD1 as D (5 bases). Germline V gene lookup returns CDR1 KGHSH and CDR2 LQKENI. Trimming left V 6 bases short and J 2 bases short, with 18 bases between. CDR3 length: 16 amino acids. In nucleotides, the CDR3 is TGTGCCAGCTCCCCATTCGACAGCCTACCCACAGATACGCAGTATTTT. Encoded protein: CASSPFDSLPTDTQYF.

This clonotype was seen only a few times. The chain recombines TRBV20-1 with TRBJ2-3; D might be TRBD2 (7 bases). Trimming removed 6 bases at V and 4 bases at J, with 20 bases between. Germline CDR1 and CDR2: DFQATT and SNEGSKA (reference sequence). This CDR3 is built from 15 residues. This chain's CDR3 is CSAKGGETNADTQYF. CDR3 coding DNA: TGCAGTGCCAAAGGGGGGGAAACGAATGCAGATACGCAGTATTTT.

The chain recombines TRBV30 with TRBJ2-2; either TRBD1 or TRBD2 may fit D (5 bases each). Trimming left V 2 bases short and J 8 bases short, with 15 bases between. Germline CDR1 GTSNPN, CDR2 SVGIG (reference sequence). The CDR3 is 14 amino acids. The CDR3 loop is CAWSLRDRFGELFF. For the CDR3, the DNA is TGTGCCTGGAGTCTTAGGGACCGTTTTGGGGAGCTGTTTTTT.